This T cell receptor beta chain was sequenced during a study of blood T cell repertoires in COVID-19. Study summary: Researchers got acute and convalescent COVID-19 samples from the United States, Italy and Spain.

Researchers sorted participants into cohorts using their self-reported clinical history. This CDR3 has 16 residues. The germline CDR1 and CDR2 sequences are GTSNPN and SVGIG (reference sequence). Trimming cost V 1 base and J 15 bases, with 27 bases left between them. The protocol was immunoSEQ multiplex PCR, while the TCRdb copy is restricted to in-frame clones and leaves out a portion. This table holds about 200,000 clones, more than 70% found once. The TCR was taken from a woman in her forties with acute COVID-19. The sequenced material came from PBMCs or T cells enriched from blood (not recorded which). The chain couples TRBV30 to TRBJ1-4, with a tentative D call TRBD1 (5 bases). For the CDR3, the DNA is TGTGCCTGGAGTGGAAGGGGTTCTGTGACCCAATCCATATTGTTTTTT. This gives the protein CAWSGRGSVTQSILFF.